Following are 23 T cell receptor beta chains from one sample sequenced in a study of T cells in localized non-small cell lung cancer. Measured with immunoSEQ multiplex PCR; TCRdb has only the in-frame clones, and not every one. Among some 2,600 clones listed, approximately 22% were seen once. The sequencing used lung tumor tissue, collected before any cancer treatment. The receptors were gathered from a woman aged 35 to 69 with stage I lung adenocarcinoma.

CDR3 in amino acids: CASSQSGHGTNTEAFF. Written as DNA, the CDR3 is TGCGCCAGCAGTCAATCTGGTCACGGAACGAACACTGAAGCTTTCTTT. The chain recombines TRBV23-1 with TRBJ1-1, with D unclear. TRBV23-1 counts as an open reading frame of uncertain function. The CDR3 covers 16 residues. Trimming took off 0 bases at V and 1 base at J, with 12 bases between the two ends.

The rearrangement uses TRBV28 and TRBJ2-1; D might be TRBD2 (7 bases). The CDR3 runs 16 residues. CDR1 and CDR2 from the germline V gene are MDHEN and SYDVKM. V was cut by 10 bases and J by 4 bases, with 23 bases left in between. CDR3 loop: CATQGGGPSLYNEQFF. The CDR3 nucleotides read TGTGCCACCCAAGGGGGGGGGCCGTCGTTGTACAATGAGCAGTTCTTC.

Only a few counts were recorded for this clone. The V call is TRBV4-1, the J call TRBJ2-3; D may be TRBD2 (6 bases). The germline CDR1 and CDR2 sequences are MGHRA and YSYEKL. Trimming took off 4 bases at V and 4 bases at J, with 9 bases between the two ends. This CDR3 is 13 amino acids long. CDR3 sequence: CASSLWEADTQYF. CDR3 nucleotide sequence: TGCGCCAGCAGCCTCTGGGAGGCAGATACGCAGTATTTT.

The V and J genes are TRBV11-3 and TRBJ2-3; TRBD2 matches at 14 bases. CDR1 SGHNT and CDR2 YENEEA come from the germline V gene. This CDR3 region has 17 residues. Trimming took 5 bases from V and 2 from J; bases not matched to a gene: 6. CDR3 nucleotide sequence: TGTGCCAGCAGCCCAGGGACTAGCGGGGGATTCACAGATACGCAGTATTTT. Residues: CASSPGTSGGFTDTQYF.

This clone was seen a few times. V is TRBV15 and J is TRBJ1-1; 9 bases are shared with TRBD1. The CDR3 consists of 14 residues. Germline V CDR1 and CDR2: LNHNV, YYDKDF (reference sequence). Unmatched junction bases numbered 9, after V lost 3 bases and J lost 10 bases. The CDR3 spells CATSRRGQGILAFF. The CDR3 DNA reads TGTGCCACCAGCAGGCGAGGACAGGGGATTTTAGCTTTCTTT.

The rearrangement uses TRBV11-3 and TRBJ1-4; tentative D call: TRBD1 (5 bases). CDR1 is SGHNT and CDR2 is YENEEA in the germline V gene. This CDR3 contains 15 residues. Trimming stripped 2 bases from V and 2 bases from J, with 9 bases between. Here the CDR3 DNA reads TGTGCCAGCAGCTTACGTTGGGGGACTAATGAAAAACTGTTTTTT. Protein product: CASSLRWGTNEKLFF.

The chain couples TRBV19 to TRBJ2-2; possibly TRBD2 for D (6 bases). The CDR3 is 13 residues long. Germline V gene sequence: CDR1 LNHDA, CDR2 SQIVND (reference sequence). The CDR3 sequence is CATRGTNTGELFF. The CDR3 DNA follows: TGTGCGACCCGGGGGACCAACACCGGGGAGCTGTTTTTT.

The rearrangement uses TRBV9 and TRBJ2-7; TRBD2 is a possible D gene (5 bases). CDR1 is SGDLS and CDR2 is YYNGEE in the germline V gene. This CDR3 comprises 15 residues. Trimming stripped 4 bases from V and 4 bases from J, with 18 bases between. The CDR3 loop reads CASSLTGNYPYEQYF. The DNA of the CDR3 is TGTGCCAGCAGCTTAACCGGGAACTATCCTTACGAGCAGTACTTC.

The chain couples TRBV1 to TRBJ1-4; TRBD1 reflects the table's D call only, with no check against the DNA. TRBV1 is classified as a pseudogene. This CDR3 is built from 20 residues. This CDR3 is CASSHPTGPPPETTNEKLFF. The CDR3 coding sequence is TGCGCCAGCAGCCACCCGACAGGGCCACCCCCGGAAACAACTAATGAAAAACTGTTTTTT.

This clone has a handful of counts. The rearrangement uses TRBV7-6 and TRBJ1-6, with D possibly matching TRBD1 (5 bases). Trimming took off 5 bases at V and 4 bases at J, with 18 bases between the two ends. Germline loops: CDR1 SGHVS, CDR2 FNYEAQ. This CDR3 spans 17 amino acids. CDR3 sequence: CASSPTSGTLYNSPLHF. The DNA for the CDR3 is TGTGCCAGCAGCCCCACCTCCGGGACCTTGTATAATTCACCCCTCCACTTT.

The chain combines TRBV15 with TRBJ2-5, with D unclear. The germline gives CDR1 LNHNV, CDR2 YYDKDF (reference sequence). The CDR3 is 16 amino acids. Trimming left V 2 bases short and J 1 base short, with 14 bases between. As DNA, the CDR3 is TGTGCCACCAGCAGAAACCTCGCGAGGTCCCAAGAGACCCAGTACTTC. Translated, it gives CATSRNLARSQETQYF.

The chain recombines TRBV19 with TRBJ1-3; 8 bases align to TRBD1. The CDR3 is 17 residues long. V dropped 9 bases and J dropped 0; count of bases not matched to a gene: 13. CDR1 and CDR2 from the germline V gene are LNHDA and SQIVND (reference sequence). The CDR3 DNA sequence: TGTGCCAGCCGCGCCCTGACAGGGGCCCTCTCTGGAAACACCATATATTTT. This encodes CASRALTGALSGNTIYF.

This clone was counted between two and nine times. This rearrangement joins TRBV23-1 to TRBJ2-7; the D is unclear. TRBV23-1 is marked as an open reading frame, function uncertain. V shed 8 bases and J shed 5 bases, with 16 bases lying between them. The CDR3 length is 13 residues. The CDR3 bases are TGCGCCAGCGGCCCCGGACCCCTGAACGAGCAGTACTTC. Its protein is CASGPGPLNEQYF.

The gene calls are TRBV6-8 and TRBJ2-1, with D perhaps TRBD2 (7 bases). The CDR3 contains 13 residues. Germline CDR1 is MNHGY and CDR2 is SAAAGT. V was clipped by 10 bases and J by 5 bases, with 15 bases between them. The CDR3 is CATQGGGDNEQFF. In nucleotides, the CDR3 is TGTGCCACTCAAGGGGGGGGAGACAATGAGCAGTTCTTC.

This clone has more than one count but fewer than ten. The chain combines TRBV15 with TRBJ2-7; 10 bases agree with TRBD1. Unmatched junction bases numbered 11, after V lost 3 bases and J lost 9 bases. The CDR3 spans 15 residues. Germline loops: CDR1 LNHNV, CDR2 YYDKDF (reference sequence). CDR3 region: CATSSRDRGPSVQYF. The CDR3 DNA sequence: TGTGCCACCAGCAGCCGGGACAGGGGTCCTTCTGTGCAGTACTTC.

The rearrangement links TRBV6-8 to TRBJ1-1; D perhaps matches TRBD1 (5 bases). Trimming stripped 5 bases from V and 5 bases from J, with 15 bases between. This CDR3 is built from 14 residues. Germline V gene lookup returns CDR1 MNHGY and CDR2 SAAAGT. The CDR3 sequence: CASSVTGVGTEAFF. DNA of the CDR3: TGTGCCAGCAGTGTGACGGGGGTAGGGACTGAAGCTTTCTTT.

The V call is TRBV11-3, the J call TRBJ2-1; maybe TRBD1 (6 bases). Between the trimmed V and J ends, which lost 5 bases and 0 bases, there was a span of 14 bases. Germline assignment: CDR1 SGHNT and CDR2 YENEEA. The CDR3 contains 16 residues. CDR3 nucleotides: TGTGCCAGCAGCGGCCGCCAGGGGAACTCCTACAATGAGCAGTTCTTC. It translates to CASSGRQGNSYNEQFF.

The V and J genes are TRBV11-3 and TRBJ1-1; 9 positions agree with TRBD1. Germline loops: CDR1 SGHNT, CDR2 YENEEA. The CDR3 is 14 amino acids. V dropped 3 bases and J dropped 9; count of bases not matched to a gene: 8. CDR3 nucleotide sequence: TGTGCCAGCAGCTTGCGACAGGGGGAAGGACAAGCTTTCTTT. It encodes CASSLRQGEGQAFF.

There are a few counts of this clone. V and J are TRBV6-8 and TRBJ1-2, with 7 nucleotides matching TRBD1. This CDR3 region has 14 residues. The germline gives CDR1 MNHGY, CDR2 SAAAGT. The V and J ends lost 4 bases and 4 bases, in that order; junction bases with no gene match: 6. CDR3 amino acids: CASSLPGTVYGYTF. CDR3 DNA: TGTGCCAGCAGTTTACCCGGGACAGTCTATGGCTACACCTTC.

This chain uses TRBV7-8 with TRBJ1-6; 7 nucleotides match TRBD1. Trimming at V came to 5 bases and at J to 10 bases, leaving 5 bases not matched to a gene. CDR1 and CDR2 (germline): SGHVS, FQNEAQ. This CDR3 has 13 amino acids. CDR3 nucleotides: TGTGCCAGCAGCCTTGACAGGGACTCACCCCTCCACTTT. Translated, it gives CASSLDRDSPLHF. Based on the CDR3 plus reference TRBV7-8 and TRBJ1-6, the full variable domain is GAGVSQSPRYKVAKRGQDVALRCDPISGHVSLFWYQQALGQGPEFLTYFQNEAQLDKSGLPSDRFFAERPEGSVSTLKIQRTQQEDSAVYLCASSLDRDSPLHFGNGTRLTVT.

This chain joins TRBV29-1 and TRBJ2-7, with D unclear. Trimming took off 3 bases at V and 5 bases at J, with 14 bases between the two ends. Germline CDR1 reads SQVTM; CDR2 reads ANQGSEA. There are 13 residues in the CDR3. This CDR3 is CSVEGVAGDEQYF. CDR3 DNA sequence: TGCAGCGTTGAGGGCGTAGCCGGCGACGAGCAGTACTTC.

The CDR3, as DNA: TGTGCCAGGCGCAGGACAGGCAATCAGCCCCAGCATTTT. Translated, it gives CARRRTGNQPQHF. The gene calls are TRBV19 and TRBJ1-5; tentative D call: TRBD1 (6 bases). The CDR3 totals 13 residues. The germline gives CDR1 LNHDA, CDR2 SQIVND (reference sequence). The V and J ends lost 9 bases and 2 bases respectively, with 11 bases between them.

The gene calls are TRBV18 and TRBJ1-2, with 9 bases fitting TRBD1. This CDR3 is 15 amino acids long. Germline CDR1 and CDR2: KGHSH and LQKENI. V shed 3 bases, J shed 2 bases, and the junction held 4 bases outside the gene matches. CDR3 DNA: TGTGCCAGCTCACCCGCCGGGACAGGGAACTATGGCTACACCTTC. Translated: CASSPAGTGNYGYTF.